One and the same sample provided the 18 T cell receptor beta chains below, sequenced in a study of cytomegalovirus exposure and HLA in healthy donors. The PCR was carried out with 60 Vbeta primers and 13 Jbeta primers. Repertoires were generated with immunoSEQ multiplex PCR, while TCRdb's copy carries only in-frame clones and drops some. The sample has around 140,000 clones, 72% seen once. The sequenced material came from PBMCs. All receptors derive from a man aged 50 to 59 in good health and CMV-seropositive.

This clone was observed a few times. This chain connects TRBV11-2 to TRBJ2-1; D may be TRBD2 (6 bases). Deletions cut 3 bases from V and 6 bases from J, with 12 bases between. The CDR3 spans 14 residues. The germline V gene has CDR1 SGHAT and CDR2 FQNNGV. The DNA of the CDR3 is TGTGCCAGCAGCTTCGGGACTGCTCCCAATGAGCAGTTCTTC. It specifies CASSFGTAPNEQFF.

The chain has TRBV10-3 and TRBJ2-3, with 8 nucleotides matching TRBD1. This CDR3 has 12 amino acids. V dropped 8 bases and J dropped 4; count of bases not matched to a gene: 2. Germline assignment: CDR1 ENHRY and CDR2 SYGVKD. Written as DNA, the CDR3 is TGTGCCATCGGACAGGGCCCAGATACGCAGTATTTT. Protein: CAIGQGPDTQYF.

This clone was recorded once. The rearrangement uses TRBV6-4 and TRBJ2-1; 9 bases map to TRBD2. This CDR3 has 16 amino acids. Trimming at V came to 2 bases and at J to 4 bases, leaving 6 bases not matched to a gene. Germline CDR1 reads MRHNA; CDR2 reads SNTAGT. In nucleotides, the CDR3 is TGTGCCAGCAGTGACCCACCTAGCGGGGATTACAATGAGCAGTTCTTC. Its protein product is CASSDPPSGDYNEQFF.

The gene calls are TRBV6-1 and TRBJ1-2; D possibly corresponds to TRBD1 (6 bases). Germline values: CDR1 MNHNS, CDR2 SASEGT. V dropped 7 bases and J dropped 5 bases, with 11 bases sitting between them. The CDR3 runs to 12 residues. CDR3 in amino acids: CASTRQGYGYTF. The CDR3 DNA sequence: TGTGCCAGCACGAGGCAGGGGTATGGCTACACCTTC.

The chain combines TRBV10-3 with TRBJ1-4; 10 bases map to TRBD1. Germline V gene lookup returns CDR1 ENHRY and CDR2 SYGVKD. Unmatched junction bases numbered 3, after V lost 8 bases and J lost 6 bases. This CDR3 is 13 amino acids long. The CDR3 is CAISGTGDEKLFF. The CDR3 region has the DNA TGTGCCATCTCTGGGACAGGGGATGAAAAACTGTTTTTT.

The V call is TRBV7-3, the J call TRBJ2-3; maybe TRBD2 (6 bases). Trimming pared 4 bases from V and 3 bases from J, leaving 11 bases between. This CDR3 region has 14 residues. The germline gives CDR1 SGHTA, CDR2 FQGTGA. In DNA, the CDR3 is TGTGCCAGCAGCTCCGGGGGATGGACAGATACGCAGTATTTT. It encodes CASSSGGWTDTQYF.

Worth noting for this clone: A junction end diverges from the germline sequence, so it may reflect a read error. The V call is TRBV28, the J call TRBJ1-1; D is possibly TRBD1 (6 bases). Germline V gene sequence: CDR1 MDHEN, CDR2 SYDVKM. The length of the CDR3 is 15 residues. The CDR3 region is CASGPTGSGRTAAFF. CDR3 in DNA: TGTGCCAGCGGTCCCACAGGGAGTGGACGCACTGCAGCTTTCTTT.

The rearrangement joins TRBV29-1 to TRBJ2-7, with D tentatively TRBD2 (6 bases). The germline V gene encodes CDR1 SQVTM and CDR2 ANQGSEA. The CDR3 has 12 amino acids. V gave up 8 bases and J gave up 3 bases, with 14 bases separating them. Written as DNA, the CDR3 is TGCAGCTATAGGAGGGGTTTCTACGAGCAGTACTTC. The encoded protein is CSYRRGFYEQYF.

The chain combines TRBV7-2 with TRBJ1-5, with TRBD1 matching 9 bases. The CDR3 has 15 residues. After removal of 1 base from V and 7 bases from J, the junction contained 5 bases not matched to a gene. Looked up from germline, CDR1 is SGHTA and CDR2 is FQGNSA. The DNA for the CDR3 is TGTGCCAGCAGCTTAGACAGGGGGCGCGGGCAGCCCCAGCATTTT. It specifies CASSLDRGRGQPQHF.

The J gene is TRBJ2-2, the V gene TRBV5-4; D call uncertain. Germline CDR1 and CDR2: SGHNT and YYREEE (reference sequence). This CDR3 contains 14 residues. V lost 0 bases and J 6 bases, leaving 9 bases between the germline ends. The CDR3 DNA reads as TGTGCCAGCAGCTTGGCGTCCAGGCCCGGGGAGCTGTTTTTT. Its protein product is CASSLASRPGELFF.

V is TRBV18 and J is TRBJ2-1; TRBD2 is a possible D gene (6 bases). CDR1 and CDR2 (germline): KGHSH, LQKENI. V gave up 5 bases and J gave up 7 bases, with 12 bases separating them. This CDR3 is 13 amino acids long. The CDR3 loop reads CASSGREENEQFF. The CDR3 nucleotides read TGTGCCAGCTCAGGCAGGGAGGAGAATGAGCAGTTCTTC.

V is TRBV7-3 and J is TRBJ1-1; no clear D gene. This CDR3 has 13 residues. Trimming took 2 bases from V and 5 from J, leaving 9 bases between them. Germline loops: CDR1 SGHTA, CDR2 FQGTGA. CDR3 sequence reads: CASSLRGNTEAFF. The CDR3 DNA sequence: TGTGCCAGCAGCTTACGAGGAAATACTGAAGCTTTCTTT.

This chain joins TRBV11-3 and TRBJ2-3; 12 bases fit TRBD2. The V and J ends lost 4 bases and 6 bases, in that order; junction bases with no gene match: 8. This CDR3 has 16 residues. CDR1 and CDR2 (germline): SGHNT, YENEEA. CDR3 coding DNA: TGTGCCAGCAGCTCCGGACTAGCGGGATACCTCGATACGCAGTATTTT. It codes for CASSSGLAGYLDTQYF.

This rearrangement joins TRBV7-8 to TRBJ1-1, with 7 bases matching TRBD1. Germline assignment: CDR1 SGHVS and CDR2 FQNEAQ. The CDR3 loop spans 14 amino acids. Trimming at V came to 4 bases and at J to 4 bases, leaving 6 bases not matched to a gene. CDR3 DNA: TGTGCCAGCAGCTCGGACAGGCGGTCCACTGAAGCTTTCTTT. Residues: CASSSDRRSTEAFF.

This clone has only a few counts. V and J are TRBV2 and TRBJ1-1, with D uncertain. The CDR3 totals 11 residues. Trimming stripped 8 bases from V and 4 bases from J, with 8 bases between. Germline V gene sequence: CDR1 SNHLY, CDR2 FYNNEI. The DNA for the CDR3 is TGTGCCAGCGTTCAAGCCACTGAAGCTTTCTTT. Translated: CASVQATEAFF.

This chain connects TRBV14 to TRBJ1-2; D is unclear. Trimming stripped 0 bases from V and 2 bases from J, with 7 bases between. The CDR3 is made up of 14 amino acids. Germline CDR1 SGHDN, CDR2 FVKESK. The CDR3 spells CASSQDRRNYGYTF. CDR3 nucleotide sequence: TGTGCCAGCAGCCAAGATCGCAGGAACTATGGCTACACCTTC.

The chain is built from TRBV7-3 and TRBJ2-2; tentatively, D is TRBD2 (6 bases). The CDR3 extends over 15 amino acids. Germline V lookup: CDR1 SGHTA, CDR2 FQGTGA. V was shortened by 7 bases and J by 2 bases, with 14 bases between the two germline ends. The CDR3: CASKERATNTGELFF. In DNA, the CDR3 is TGTGCCAGCAAAGAGCGGGCCACTAACACCGGGGAGCTGTTTTTT.

The V call is TRBV5-1, the J call TRBJ2-7; maybe TRBD1 (5 bases). CDR3 size: 14 residues. From germline, CDR1 is SGHRS and CDR2 YFSETQ. V was shortened by 4 bases and J by 4 bases, with 15 bases between the two germline ends. The CDR3 coding sequence is TGCGCCAGCAGCCCGACCCCACAGGCTTACGAGCAGTACTTC. Its protein product is CASSPTPQAYEQYF.